A single sample is the source of the 12 T cell receptor beta chains below, sequenced in a study of patients and donors after allogeneic stem cell transplantation. TCRdb processed the RT-PCR reads anew with MiXCR; each CDR3 protein has one entry. The repertoire holds about 230,000 distinct CDR3 sequences, with over 12% as singletons. The sequenced sample consisted of blood, either unsorted or a sorted T cell fraction (not recorded which). All receptors derive from a human donor who was either an allogeneic HSCT recipient or a stem cell or donor lymphocyte infusion donor (not recorded which). It is not recorded whose cells these are; they may come from a transplant donor.

V usage is TRBV12-3 or TRBV12-4 and J usage is TRBJ2-2; D not certain. The V and J ends lost 6 bases and 5 bases respectively, with 16 bases between them. The CDR3 totals 15 residues. The CDR3 here is CASRKPSLQTGELFF. As DNA, the CDR3 is TGTGCCAGCAGAAAACCGTCTTTACAGACCGGGGAGCTGTTTTTT.

V and J are TRBV29-1 and TRBJ2-1; 10 nucleotides agree with TRBD1. The CDR3 runs to 14 residues. CDR1 and CDR2 from the germline V gene are SQVTM and ANQGSEA. The CDR3 bases are TGCAGTCAGGTGGGGACAGGGGCGAGTAATGAGCAGTTCTTC. As protein: CSQVGTGASNEQFF.

This clonotype has more than one count but fewer than ten. The CDR3 loop is CASSHFRLPSSEAFF. The CDR3 nucleotides read TGTGCCAGCAGCCATTTTCGCCTCCCCTCGTCTGAAGCTTTCTTT. This chain uses TRBV14 with TRBJ1-1, with unresolved D. The CDR3 is made up of 15 amino acids. Trimming took 3 bases from V and 6 from J, leaving 17 bases between them. Germline CDR1 SGHDN, CDR2 FVKESK.

This clonotype was observed a handful of times. V usage is TRBV20-1 and J usage is TRBJ2-4, with 7 bases that match TRBD2. V shed 7 bases and J 5 bases; nucleotides not matched to a gene: 2. Per germline, CDR1 DFQATT and CDR2 SNEGSKA (reference sequence). CDR3 length: 11 amino acids. The CDR3 reads CSVLAENIQYF. The CDR3 DNA reads TGCAGTGTTCTAGCGGAAAACATTCAGTACTTC.

V usage is TRBV27 and J usage is TRBJ2-7; D is unclear. The CDR3 contains 14 residues. V was cut by 2 bases and J by 1 base, with 9 bases left in between. CDR1 is MNHEY and CDR2 is SMNVEV in the germline V gene (reference sequence). CDR3 region: CASSLNRASYEQYF. In nucleotides, the CDR3 is TGTGCCAGCAGTTTAAATAGGGCGTCCTACGAGCAGTACTTC.

The CDR3 nucleotides are TGTGCCAGCAGAAGGACTAGCGGGGGGCCTCACAATGAGCAGTTCTTC. Translation gives CASRRTSGGPHNEQFF. V and J are TRBV6-2 or TRBV6-3 and TRBJ2-1; TRBD2 matches at 14 bases. The CDR3 is 16 residues long. Germline-derived CDR1 and CDR2 are MNHEY and SVGEGT. V shed 6 bases, J shed 5 bases, and the junction held 6 bases outside the gene matches.

V gene TRBV5-4 combines with J gene TRBJ2-1; maybe TRBD2 (6 bases). The V and J ends lost 2 bases and 9 bases respectively, with 12 bases between them. The CDR3 is 13 residues long. In germline, CDR1 is SGHNT, CDR2 YYREEE (reference sequence). The CDR3 bases are TGTGCCAGCAGCTTTACTAGCTTGGGTGAGCAGTTCTTC. It specifies CASSFTSLGEQFF.

The table lists this clonotype with a few counts. The chain couples TRBV12-3 or TRBV12-4 to TRBJ1-1; TRBD1 aligns across 8 bases. CDR3 length: 17 amino acids. J was trimmed by 3 bases and V by 3 bases; bases with no gene match: 12. The CDR3 region is CASSFVQGASVDTEAFF. The CDR3 nucleotides read TGTGCCAGCAGTTTTGTCCAGGGGGCTTCGGTGGACACTGAAGCTTTCTTT.

The chain uses TRBV29-1 and TRBJ2-7; D may be TRBD1 (5 bases). V was shortened by 6 bases and J by 6 bases, with 12 bases between the two germline ends. This CDR3 is 11 amino acids long. Germline lookup yields CDR1 SQVTM and CDR2 ANQGSEA. The CDR3 DNA is TGCAGCGTGCAGGGCTCCGGCGAGCAGTACTTC. Translated, it gives CSVQGSGEQYF.

CDR3 amino acids: CASSFNGNSGNTIYF. In nucleotides, the CDR3 is TGTGCCAGCAGCTTCAACGGGAACTCTGGAAACACCATATATTTT. The chain combines TRBV11-3 with TRBJ1-3, with D uncertain. Germline assignment: CDR1 SGHNT and CDR2 YENEEA. This CDR3 spans 15 amino acids. V was shortened by 3 bases and J by 0 bases, with 9 bases between the two germline ends.

In its sample, this clonotype was seen many times. V usage is TRBV7-9 and J usage is TRBJ2-2, with D uncertain. The V end was cut by 4 bases, the J end by 6 bases, with 6 bases between. CDR3 length equals 12 residues. The germline V gene encodes CDR1 SEHNR and CDR2 FQNEAQ (reference sequence). The CDR3 sequence: CASSSLAGELFF. CDR3 DNA: TGTGCCAGCAGCTCTCTGGCCGGGGAGCTGTTTTTT.

The rearrangement links TRBV28 to TRBJ2-1; D unclear. CDR1 and CDR2 from the germline V gene are MDHEN and SYDVKM. This CDR3 contains 17 residues. Trimming took off 5 bases at V and 8 bases at J, with 25 bases between the two ends. The CDR3 loop is CASSTPTRANGRYEQFF. The CDR3 bases are TGTGCCAGCAGTACACCCACCCGGGCCAACGGTCGGTATGAGCAGTTCTTC.